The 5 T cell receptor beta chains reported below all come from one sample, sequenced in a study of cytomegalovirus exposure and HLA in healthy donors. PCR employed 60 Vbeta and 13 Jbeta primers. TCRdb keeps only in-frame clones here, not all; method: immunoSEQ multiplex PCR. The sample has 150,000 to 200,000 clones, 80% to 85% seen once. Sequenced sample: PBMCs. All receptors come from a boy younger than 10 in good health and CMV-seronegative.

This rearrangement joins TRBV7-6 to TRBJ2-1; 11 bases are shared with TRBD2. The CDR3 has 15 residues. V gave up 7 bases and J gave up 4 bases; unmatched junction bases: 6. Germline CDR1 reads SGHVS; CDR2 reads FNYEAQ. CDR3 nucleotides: TGTGCCAGCAACAGGGGACTAGCGGAGTACAATGAGCAGTTCTTC. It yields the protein CASNRGLAEYNEQFF.

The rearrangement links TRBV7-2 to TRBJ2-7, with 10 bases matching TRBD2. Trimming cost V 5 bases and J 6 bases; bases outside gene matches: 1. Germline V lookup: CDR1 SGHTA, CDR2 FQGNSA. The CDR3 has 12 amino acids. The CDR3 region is CASSTSGTEQYF. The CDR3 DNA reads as TGTGCCAGCAGCACTAGCGGGACCGAGCAGTACTTC. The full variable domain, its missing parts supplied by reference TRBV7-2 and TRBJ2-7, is GAGVSQSPSNKVTEKGKDVELRCDPISGHTALYWYRQSLGQGLEFLIYFQGNSAPDKSGLPSDRFSAERTGGSVSTLTIQRTQQEDSAVYLCASSTSGTEQYFGPGTRLTVT.

CDR3 coding DNA: TGTGCCAGCTCATCCGGGACAGCCTACGAGCAGTACTTC. This sequence encodes CASSSGTAYEQYF. This chain joins TRBV18 and TRBJ2-7; 7 bases align to TRBD1. V was clipped by 5 bases and J by 2 bases; unmatched bases: 3. The germline gives CDR1 KGHSH, CDR2 LQKENI. This CDR3 has 13 residues.

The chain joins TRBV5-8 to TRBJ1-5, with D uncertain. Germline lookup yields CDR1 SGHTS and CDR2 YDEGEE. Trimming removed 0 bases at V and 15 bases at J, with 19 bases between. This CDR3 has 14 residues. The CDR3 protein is CASSLAPRTQLSHF. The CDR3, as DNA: TGTGCCAGCAGCTTGGCCCCCAGAACACAGTTGTCGCATTTT. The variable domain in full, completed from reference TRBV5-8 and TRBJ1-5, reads EAGVTQSPTHLIKTRGQQATLRCSPISGHTSVYWYQQALGLGLQFLLWYDEGEERNRGNFPPRFSGRQFPNYSSELNVNALELEDSALYLCASSLAPRTQLSHFGDGTRLSIL.

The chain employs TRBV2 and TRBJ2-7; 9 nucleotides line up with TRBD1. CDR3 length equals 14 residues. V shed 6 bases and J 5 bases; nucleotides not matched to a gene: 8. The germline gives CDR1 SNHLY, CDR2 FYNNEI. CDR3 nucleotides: TGTGCCAGCAGCGGACAGGGGAAATTCGACGAGCAGTACTTC. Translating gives CASSGQGKFDEQYF.